What follows are 17 T cell receptor beta chains derived from one specimen sequenced in a study of vaccination effects on CD4 cells after COVID-19. These receptors have no identified antigens. Here immunoSEQ multiplex PCR was the method, and the copy in TCRdb shows in-frame clones only, minus some. The sample shows 80,000 to 95,000 clones, over 75% of them seen only once. Sequencing in the ViraFEST assay came after antigen-specific CD4+ T cells had been expanded with viral peptide pools, which were used to stimulate PBMC. Isolating CD4+ T cells followed more than eight days of culture. The cohort was immunized with two doses of either the BNT162b2 or mRNA-1273 vaccine. The sample consisted of CD4+ T cells from PBMCs cultured with HCoV-OC43 spike peptides, taken after COVID-19 vaccination. Sample subset: HCoV-OC43 spike overlapping peptide pool stimulation. The source is a human donor who received a COVID-19 vaccine.

This sequence joins TRBV19 and TRBJ2-2, with 8 nucleotides matching TRBD1. The germline CDR1 and CDR2 sequences are LNHDA and SQIVND (reference sequence). The CDR3 covers 15 residues. Germline trimming cut 3 bases from V and 7 bases from J; bases unmatched to any gene: 7. CDR3 bases: TGTGCCAGTAGTATGGCAGGGGGCGCGAACGGGGAGCTGTTTTTT. Amino acid sequence: CASSMAGGANGELFF. Full variable domain (remainder filled in from reference TRBV19 and TRBJ2-2): DGGITQSPKYLFRKEGQNVTLSCEQNLNHDAMYWYRQDPGQGLRLIYYSQIVNDFQKGDIAEGYSVSREKKESFPLTVTSAQKNPTAFYLCASSMAGGANGELFFGEGSRLTVL.

This clone appeared a few times. J is TRBJ1-2 and V is TRBV5-4; possible D gene TRBD1, 6 bases. The CDR3 contains 12 residues. The V gene's germline CDR1 is SGHNT and CDR2 YYREEE (reference sequence). Between the trimmed V and J ends, which lost 3 bases and 9 bases, there was a span of 12 bases. CDR3 sequence: CASSSPWDSYTF. For the CDR3, the DNA is TGTGCCAGCAGCTCCCCCTGGGACAGCTACACCTTC.

J is TRBJ1-5 and V is TRBV12-5; 7 bases agree with TRBD1. V trimming: 4 bases; J trimming: 4 bases; junction bases outside the gene matches: 1. Germline CDR1 and CDR2: LGHNT and FRNRAP. The CDR3 loop spans 13 amino acids. The CDR3 DNA reads as TGTGCTAGTGGTTCGGGACAGAATCAGCCCCAGCATTTT. This translates into CASGSGQNQPQHF.

The V and J genes are TRBV3-1 (or the pseudogene TRBV3-2) and TRBJ2-7; D unclear. Per the germline V gene, CDR1 is LGHDT and CDR2 is YNNKEL (reference sequence). The V and J ends lost 4 bases and 1 base respectively, with 11 bases between them. The CDR3 is 14 residues long. The CDR3 region is CASSPQIGSYEQYV. As DNA, the CDR3 is TGTGCCAGCAGCCCTCAGATCGGGTCCTACGAGCAGTACGTC.

The CDR3 loop is CASSRTQGPTNEKLFF. As DNA, the CDR3 is TGTGCCAGCAGCCGGACCCAAGGGCCAACTAATGAAAAACTGTTTTTT. The V call is TRBV9, the J call TRBJ1-4; no reliable D call. The CDR3 is made up of 16 amino acids. V was pared by 4 bases and J by 0 bases, with 13 bases between. The germline gives CDR1 SGDLS, CDR2 YYNGEE.

This clone was found a few times. The genes are TRBV6-5 and TRBJ1-6, with D possibly matching TRBD1 (6 bases). This CDR3 is built from 13 residues. The germline V and J ends were trimmed by 6 bases and 7 bases, with 10 bases remaining between them. CDR1 and CDR2 from the germline V gene are MNHEY and SVGAGI. The DNA for the CDR3 is TGTGCCAGCAGACCCGACAGGAATTCACCCCTCCACTTT. Protein sequence: CASRPDRNSPLHF.

The V and J genes are TRBV28 and TRBJ1-5, with TRBD1 matching over 7 bases. The CDR3 contains 14 residues. Germline V CDR1 and CDR2: MDHEN, SYDVKM. V was clipped by 3 bases and J by 6 bases; unmatched bases: 5. CDR3: CASSFTTGLQPQHF. The CDR3 nucleotides read TGTGCCAGCAGTTTTACGACAGGGCTTCAGCCCCAGCATTTT.

This clone was detected a few times. The chain carries TRBV10-2 and TRBJ2-7, with D tentatively TRBD1 or TRBD2 (7 bases each). Germline loops: CDR1 WSHSY, CDR2 SAAADI. The CDR3 extends over 14 amino acids. V lost 6 bases, J lost 10 bases, and 22 bases lay in between. CDR3 sequence (DNA): TGCGCCAGCAGCGATCGACAGGGAGGGTTCGACCAGTACGTC. This codes for CASSDRQGGFDQYV.

This chain connects TRBV21-1 to TRBJ2-3; the table's D call of TRBD1 was not tested on the DNA. TRBV21-1 is classified as a pseudogene. The CDR3 is 13 amino acids. CDR3 loop: CASSIQQGDTQYF. The CDR3 DNA reads as TGTGCCAGCAGCATCCAACAGGGAGATACGCAGTATTTT.

The chain couples TRBV3-1 (or the pseudogene TRBV3-2) to TRBJ2-2, with D possibly being TRBD1 or TRBD2 (6 bases each). This CDR3 region has 17 residues. Trimming removed 0 bases from V and 6 bases from J, with 17 bases in between. The V gene's germline CDR1 is LGHDT and CDR2 YNNKEL (reference sequence). CDR3 sequence (DNA): TGTGCCAGCAGCCAAGATCCGCTGGGGGGCCGTTCCGGGGAGCTGTTTTTT. This gives the protein CASSQDPLGGRSGELFF.

The rearrangement links TRBV5-1 to TRBJ2-1; D call uncertain. Germline CDR1 and CDR2: SGHRS and YFSETQ. This CDR3 region has 13 residues. The V and J ends lost 0 bases and 7 bases respectively, with 8 bases between them. DNA of the CDR3: TGCGCCAGCAGCTTGGCCCCCAGAAATGAGCAGTTCTTC. It yields the protein CASSLAPRNEQFF.

The rearrangement links TRBV28 to TRBJ1-1; no clear D. This CDR3 has 16 amino acids. Germline values: CDR1 MDHEN, CDR2 SYDVKM. V shed 3 bases and J shed 1 base, with 15 bases lying between them. CDR3 coding DNA: TGTGCCAGCAGTTTTCAAGGAGGCAGACAGAACACTGAAGCTTTCTTT. Protein: CASSFQGGRQNTEAFF. The full variable domain, its missing parts supplied by reference TRBV28 and TRBJ1-1, is DVKVTQSSRYLVKRTGEKVFLECVQDMDHENMFWYRQDPGLGLRLIYFSYDVKMKEKGDIPEGYSVSREKKERFSLILESASTNQTSMYLCASSFQGGRQNTEAFFGQGTRLTVV.

This clone was picked up a small number of times. The chain joins TRBV3-1 (or the pseudogene TRBV3-2) to TRBJ2-1, with D perhaps TRBD1 (6 bases). This CDR3 is built from 16 residues. From germline, CDR1 is LGHDT and CDR2 YNNKEL (reference sequence). The germline V and J ends were trimmed by 2 bases and 5 bases, with 16 bases remaining between them. The CDR3 reads CASSQHGGLGHNEQFF. In nucleotides, the CDR3 is TGTGCCAGCAGCCAACATGGGGGCCTCGGACACAATGAGCAGTTCTTC.

The rearrangement links TRBV5-4 to TRBJ2-1; D possibly corresponds to TRBD1 (6 bases). This CDR3 has 14 residues. Germline values: CDR1 SGHNT, CDR2 YYREEE (reference sequence). Trimming shortened V by 3 bases and J by 4 bases, and 11 bases separated the two germline ends. The CDR3 is CASSSLDRYNEQFF. As DNA, the CDR3 is TGTGCCAGCAGCTCCCTAGACAGGTACAATGAGCAGTTCTTC.

This rearrangement joins TRBV21-1 to TRBJ2-1. TRBV21-1 is a pseudogene. The CDR3 loop spans 13 amino acids. This chain's CDR3 is CASSKRTGNEQFF. The CDR3 DNA reads as TGTGCCAGCAGCAAGAGGACGGGCAATGAGCAGTTCTTC.

The V and J genes are TRBV29-1 and TRBJ1-1; D call uncertain. This CDR3 is 12 amino acids long. Trimming removed 5 bases from V and 0 bases from J, with 7 bases in between. From germline, CDR1 is SQVTM and CDR2 ANQGSEA. CDR3 nucleotide sequence: TGCAGCGTTAATGACATGAACACTGAAGCTTTCTTT. Translated, it gives CSVNDMNTEAFF.

The V and J genes are TRBV7-2 and TRBJ1-4, with 10 bases fitting TRBD1. The germline CDR1 and CDR2 sequences are SGHTA and FQGNSA. V was clipped by 0 bases and J by 6 bases; unmatched bases: 4. The length of the CDR3 is 16 residues. CDR3 loop: CASSLARTGGYEKLFF. The DNA of the CDR3 is TGTGCCAGCAGCTTAGCCCGGACAGGGGGATATGAAAAACTGTTTTTT.